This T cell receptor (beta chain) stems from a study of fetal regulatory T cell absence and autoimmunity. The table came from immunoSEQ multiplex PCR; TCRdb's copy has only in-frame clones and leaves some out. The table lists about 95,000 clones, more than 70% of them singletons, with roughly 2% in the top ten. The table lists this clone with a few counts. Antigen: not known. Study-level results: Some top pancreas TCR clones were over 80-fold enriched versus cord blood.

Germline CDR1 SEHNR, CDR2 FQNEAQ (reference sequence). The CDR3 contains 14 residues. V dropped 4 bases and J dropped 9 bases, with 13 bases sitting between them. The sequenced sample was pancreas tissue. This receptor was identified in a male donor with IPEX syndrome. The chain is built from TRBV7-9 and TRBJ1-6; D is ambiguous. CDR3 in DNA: TGTGCCAGCAGCTCGCCGGGCCCCGCTTCACCCCTCCACTTT. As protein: CASSSPGPASPLHF.